This TCR beta chain comes out of a study of CD8 T cells in Susac syndrome. Study results and caveats: The study conceded that its TCR sequencing and HLA analysis involved relatively few individuals.

Of note for this clonotype: Its antigen is unknown.

Random-hexamer reverse transcription was applied to about 0.45 to 1 ug RNA. The method of amplification for TCR beta CDR3 was immunoSEQ multiplex PCR, covering 54 Vbeta and 13 Jbeta. A single record per CDR3 protein comes from TCRdb applying MiXCR to the immunoSEQ multiplex PCR reads. The sample yields about 150,000 distinct CDR3 sequences, 94% seen once. Germline loops: CDR1 KGHSH, CDR2 LQKENI. The CDR3 has 13 amino acids. Deletions cut 5 bases from V and 2 bases from J, with 7 bases between. Sequencing of TCR beta was performed on blood CD8+ T cells and on blood CD4+ T cells. Through negative isolation, CD4+ and CD8+ T cells were obtained, while TEMRA cells were enriched using FACS.

The sample was CD4+ T cells from PBMCs. The clonotype was recovered from a human donor in good health. This chain links TRBV18 with TRBJ2-1; D uncertain. The CDR3 nucleotides are TGTGCCAGCTCAGGGATTACCTACAATGAGCAGTTCTTC. As protein: CASSGITYNEQFF. Full variable domain (remainder filled in from reference TRBV18 and TRBJ2-1): NAGVMQNPRHLVRRRGQEARLRCSPMKGHSHVYWYRQLPEEGLKFMVYLQKENIIDESGMPKERFSAEFPKEGPSILRIQQVVRGDSAAYFCASSGITYNEQFFGPGTRLTVL.